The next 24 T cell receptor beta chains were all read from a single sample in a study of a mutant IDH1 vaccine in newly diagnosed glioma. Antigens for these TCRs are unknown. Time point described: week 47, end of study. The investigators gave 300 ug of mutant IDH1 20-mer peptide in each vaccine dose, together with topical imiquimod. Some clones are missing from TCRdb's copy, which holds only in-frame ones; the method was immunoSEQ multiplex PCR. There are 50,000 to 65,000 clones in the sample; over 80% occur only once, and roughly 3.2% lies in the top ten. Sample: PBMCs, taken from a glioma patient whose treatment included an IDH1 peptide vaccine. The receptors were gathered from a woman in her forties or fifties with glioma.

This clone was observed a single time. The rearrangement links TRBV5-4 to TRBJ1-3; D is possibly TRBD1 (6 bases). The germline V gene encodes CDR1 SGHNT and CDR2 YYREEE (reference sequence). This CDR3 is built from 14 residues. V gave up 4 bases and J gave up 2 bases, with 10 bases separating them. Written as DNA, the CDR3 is TGTGCCAGCAGCCTTAGACAGGCTGGAAACACCATATATTTT. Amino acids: CASSLRQAGNTIYF.

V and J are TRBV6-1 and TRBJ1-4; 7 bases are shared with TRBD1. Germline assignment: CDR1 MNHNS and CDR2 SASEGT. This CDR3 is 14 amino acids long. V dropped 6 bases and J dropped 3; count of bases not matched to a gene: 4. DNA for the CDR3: TGTGCCAGCAGGACAGGGCTCTCTAATGAAAAACTGTTTTTT. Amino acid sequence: CASRTGLSNEKLFF.

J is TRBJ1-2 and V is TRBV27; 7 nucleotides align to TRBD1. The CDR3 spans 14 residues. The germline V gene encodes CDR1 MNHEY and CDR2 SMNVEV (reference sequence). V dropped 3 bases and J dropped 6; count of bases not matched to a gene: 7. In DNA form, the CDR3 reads TGTGCCAGCAGTTTCGCAGGGGGGCAAAATGGCTACACCTTC. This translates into CASSFAGGQNGYTF.

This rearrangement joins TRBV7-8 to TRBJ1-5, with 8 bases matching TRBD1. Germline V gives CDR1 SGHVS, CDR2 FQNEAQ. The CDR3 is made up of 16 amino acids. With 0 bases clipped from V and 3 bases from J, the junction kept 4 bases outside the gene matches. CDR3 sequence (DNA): TGTGCCAGCAGCTTAGCCCCAGGGGGCAACAATCAGCCCCAGCATTTT. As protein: CASSLAPGGNNQPQHF.

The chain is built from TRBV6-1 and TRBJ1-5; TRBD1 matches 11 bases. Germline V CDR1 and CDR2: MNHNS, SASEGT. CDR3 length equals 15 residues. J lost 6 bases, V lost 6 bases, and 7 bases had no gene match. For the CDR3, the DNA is TGTGCCAGCAGACCTCGGACAGGGGGCAGTCAGCCCCAGCATTTT. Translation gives CASRPRTGGSQPQHF.

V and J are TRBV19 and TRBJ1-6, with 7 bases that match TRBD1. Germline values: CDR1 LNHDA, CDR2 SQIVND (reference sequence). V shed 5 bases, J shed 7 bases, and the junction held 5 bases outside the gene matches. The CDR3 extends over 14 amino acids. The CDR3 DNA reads TGTGCCAGTAGTCCCACGGGACAGAATTCACCCCTCCACTTT. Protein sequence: CASSPTGQNSPLHF.

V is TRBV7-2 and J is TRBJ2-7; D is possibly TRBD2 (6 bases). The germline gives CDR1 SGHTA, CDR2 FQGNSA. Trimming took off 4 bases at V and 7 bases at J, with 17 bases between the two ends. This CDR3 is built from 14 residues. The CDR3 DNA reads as TGTGCCAGCAGCTCCCGGGGGTCCGACCGGGAGCAGTACTTC. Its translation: CASSSRGSDREQYF.

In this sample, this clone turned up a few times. CDR3 bases: TGTGCCAGCAGCTTATCGACAGCAGACAATCAGCCCCAGCATTTT. It specifies CASSLSTADNQPQHF. The chain uses TRBV7-2 and TRBJ1-5; D perhaps matches TRBD1 (5 bases). Trimming took 2 bases from V and 3 from J, leaving 11 bases between them. This CDR3 contains 15 residues. Germline assignment: CDR1 SGHTA and CDR2 FQGNSA.

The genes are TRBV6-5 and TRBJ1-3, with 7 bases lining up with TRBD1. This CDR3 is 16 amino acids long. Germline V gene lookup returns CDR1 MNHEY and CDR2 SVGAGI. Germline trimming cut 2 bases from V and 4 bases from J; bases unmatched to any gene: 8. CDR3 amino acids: CASSYNLGQLGNTIYF. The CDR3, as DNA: TGTGCCAGCAGTTACAACTTGGGACAGTTGGGAAACACCATATATTTT.

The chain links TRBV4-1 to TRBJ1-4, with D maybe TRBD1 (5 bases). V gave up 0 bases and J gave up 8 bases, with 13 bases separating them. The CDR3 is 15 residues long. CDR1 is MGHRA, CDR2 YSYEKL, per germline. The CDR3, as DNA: TGCGCCAGCAGCCAAGATGGGGGGTCTGGGGAAAAACTGTTTTTT. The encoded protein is CASSQDGGSGEKLFF.

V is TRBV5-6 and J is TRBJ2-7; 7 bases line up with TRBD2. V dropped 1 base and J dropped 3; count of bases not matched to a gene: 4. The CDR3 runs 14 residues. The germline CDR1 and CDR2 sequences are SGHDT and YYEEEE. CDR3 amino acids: CASSLQSSGYEQYF. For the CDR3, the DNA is TGTGCCAGCAGCTTGCAGTCTAGCGGCTACGAGCAGTACTTC. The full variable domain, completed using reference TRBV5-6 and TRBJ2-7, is DAGVTQSPTHLIKTRGQQVTLRCSPKSGHDTVSWYQQALGQGPQFIFQYYEEEERQRGNFPDRFSGHQFPNYSSELNVNALLLGDSALYLCASSLQSSGYEQYFGPGTRLTVT.

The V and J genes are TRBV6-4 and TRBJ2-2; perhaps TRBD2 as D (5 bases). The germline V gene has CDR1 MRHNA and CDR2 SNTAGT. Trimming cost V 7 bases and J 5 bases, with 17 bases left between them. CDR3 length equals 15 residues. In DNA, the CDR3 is TGTGCCAGCACCCCAGGCGAGGGATCGACCGGGGAGCTGTTTTTT. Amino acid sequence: CASTPGEGSTGELFF.

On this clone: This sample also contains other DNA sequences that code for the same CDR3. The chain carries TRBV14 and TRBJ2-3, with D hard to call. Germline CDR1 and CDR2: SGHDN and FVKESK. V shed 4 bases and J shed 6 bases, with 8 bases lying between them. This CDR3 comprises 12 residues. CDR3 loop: CASSPRTDTQYF. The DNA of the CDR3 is TGTGCCAGCAGCCCTAGGACGGATACGCAGTATTTT.

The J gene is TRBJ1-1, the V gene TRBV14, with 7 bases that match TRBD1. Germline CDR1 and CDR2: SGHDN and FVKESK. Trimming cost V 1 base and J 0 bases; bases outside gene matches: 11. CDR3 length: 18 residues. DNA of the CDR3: TGTGCCAGCAGCCAAGTTAATCGCAGGGGGTTTATGAACACTGAAGCTTTCTTT. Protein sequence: CASSQVNRRGFMNTEAFF.

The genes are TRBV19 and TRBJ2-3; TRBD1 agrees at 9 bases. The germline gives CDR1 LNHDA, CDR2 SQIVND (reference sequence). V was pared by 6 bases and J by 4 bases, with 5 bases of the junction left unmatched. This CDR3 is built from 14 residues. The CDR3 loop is CASSGQGYADTQYF. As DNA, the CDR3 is TGTGCCAGTAGCGGACAGGGGTACGCAGATACGCAGTATTTT. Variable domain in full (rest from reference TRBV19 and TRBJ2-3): DGGITQSPKYLFRKEGQNVTLSCEQNLNHDAMYWYRQDPGQGLRLIYYSQIVNDFQKGDIAEGYSVSREKKESFPLTVTSAQKNPTAFYLCASSGQGYADTQYFGPGTRLTVL.

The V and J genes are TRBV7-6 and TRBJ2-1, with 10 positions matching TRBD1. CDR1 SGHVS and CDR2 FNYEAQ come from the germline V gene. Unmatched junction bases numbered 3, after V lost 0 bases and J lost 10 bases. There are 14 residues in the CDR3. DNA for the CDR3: TGTGCCAGCAGCTTAGCCGGGACAGGGGAAGAGCAGTTCTTC. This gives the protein CASSLAGTGEEQFF.

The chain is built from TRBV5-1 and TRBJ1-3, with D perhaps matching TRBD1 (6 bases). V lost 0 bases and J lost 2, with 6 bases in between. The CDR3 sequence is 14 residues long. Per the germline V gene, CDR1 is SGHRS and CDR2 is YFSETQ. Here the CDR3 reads CASSLDRAGNTIYF. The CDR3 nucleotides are TGCGCCAGCAGCTTGGACAGGGCTGGAAACACCATATATTTT.

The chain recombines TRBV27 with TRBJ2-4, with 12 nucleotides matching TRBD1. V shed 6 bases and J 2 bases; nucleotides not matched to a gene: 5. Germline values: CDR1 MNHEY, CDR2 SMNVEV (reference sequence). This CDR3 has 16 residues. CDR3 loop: CASSPGQGAPKNIQYF. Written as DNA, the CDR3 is TGTGCCAGCAGCCCGGGACAGGGGGCACCCAAAAACATTCAGTACTTC.

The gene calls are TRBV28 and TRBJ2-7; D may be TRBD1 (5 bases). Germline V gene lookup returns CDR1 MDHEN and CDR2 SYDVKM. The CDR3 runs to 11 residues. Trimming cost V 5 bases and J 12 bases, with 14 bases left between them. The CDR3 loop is CASSSSGIPYF. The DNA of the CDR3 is TGTGCCAGCAGTAGCTCAGGGATCCCGTACTTC. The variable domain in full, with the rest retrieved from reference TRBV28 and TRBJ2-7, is DVKVTQSSRYLVKRTGEKVFLECVQDMDHENMFWYRQDPGLGLRLIYFSYDVKMKEKGDIPEGYSVSREKKERFSLILESASTNQTSMYLCASSSSGIPYFGPGTRLTVT.

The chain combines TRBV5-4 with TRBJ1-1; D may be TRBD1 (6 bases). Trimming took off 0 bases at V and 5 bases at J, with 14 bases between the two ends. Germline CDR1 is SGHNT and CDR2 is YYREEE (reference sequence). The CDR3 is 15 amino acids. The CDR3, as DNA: TGTGCCAGCAGCTTGGCTGCAGGGGCGAAAACTGAAGCTTTCTTT. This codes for CASSLAAGAKTEAFF.

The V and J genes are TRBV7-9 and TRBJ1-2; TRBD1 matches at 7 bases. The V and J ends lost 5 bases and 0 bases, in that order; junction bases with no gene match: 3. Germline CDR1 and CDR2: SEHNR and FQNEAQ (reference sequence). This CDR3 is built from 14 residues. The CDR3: CASSPTGANYGYTF. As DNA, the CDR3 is TGTGCCAGCAGCCCAACAGGGGCTAACTATGGCTACACCTTC. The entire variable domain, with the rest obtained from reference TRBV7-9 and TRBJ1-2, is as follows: DTGVSQNPRHKITKRGQNVTFRCDPISEHNRLYWYRQTLGQGPEFLTYFQNEAQLEKSRLLSDRFSAERPKGSFSTLEIQRTEQGDSAMYLCASSPTGANYGYTFGSGTRLTVV.

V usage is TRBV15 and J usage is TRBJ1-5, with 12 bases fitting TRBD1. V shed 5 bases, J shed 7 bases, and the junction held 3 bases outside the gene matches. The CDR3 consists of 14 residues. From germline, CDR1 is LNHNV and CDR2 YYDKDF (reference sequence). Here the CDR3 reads CATSGTGGGQPQHF. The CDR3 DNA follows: TGTGCCACCAGCGGGACAGGGGGCGGACAGCCCCAGCATTTT.

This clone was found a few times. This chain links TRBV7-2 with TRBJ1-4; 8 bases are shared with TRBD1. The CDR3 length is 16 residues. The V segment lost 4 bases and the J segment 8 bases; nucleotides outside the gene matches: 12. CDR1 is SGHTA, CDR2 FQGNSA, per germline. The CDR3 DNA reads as TGTGCCAGCAGCTCCGAGAACACAGGGGGACGGGAAAAACTGTTTTTT. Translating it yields CASSSENTGGREKLFF.

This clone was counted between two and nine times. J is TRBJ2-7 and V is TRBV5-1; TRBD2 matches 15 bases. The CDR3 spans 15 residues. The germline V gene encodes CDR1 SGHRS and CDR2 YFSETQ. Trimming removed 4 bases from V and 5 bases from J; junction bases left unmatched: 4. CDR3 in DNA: TGCGCCAGCAGCCCATGGACTAGCGGGGGGGACGAGCAGTACTTC. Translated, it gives CASSPWTSGGDEQYF.